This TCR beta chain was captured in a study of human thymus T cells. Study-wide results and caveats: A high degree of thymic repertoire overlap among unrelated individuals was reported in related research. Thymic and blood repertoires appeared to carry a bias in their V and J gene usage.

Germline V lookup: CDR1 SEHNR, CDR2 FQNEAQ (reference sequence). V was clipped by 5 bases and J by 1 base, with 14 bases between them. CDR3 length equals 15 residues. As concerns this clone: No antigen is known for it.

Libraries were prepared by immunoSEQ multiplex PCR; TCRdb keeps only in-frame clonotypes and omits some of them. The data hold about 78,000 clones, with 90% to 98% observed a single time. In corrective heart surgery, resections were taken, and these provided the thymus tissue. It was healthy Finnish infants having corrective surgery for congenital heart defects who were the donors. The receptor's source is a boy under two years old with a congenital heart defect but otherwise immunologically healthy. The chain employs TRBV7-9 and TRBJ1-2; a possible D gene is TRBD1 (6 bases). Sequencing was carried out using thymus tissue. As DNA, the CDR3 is TGTGCCAGCAGCGTAGGACAGACCTTTAACTATGGCTACACCTTC. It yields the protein CASSVGQTFNYGYTF.